This section outlines one TCR beta chain sequence together with its context. Its target is not known. The record originates from a study of CD8 T cells in ankylosing spondylitis. Study-level results: Earlier authors reported some of these motif variants in reactive arthritis synovial fluid and blood.

Molecular-barcoded quantitative 5'-RACE produced these TCR beta libraries. MiXCR was run by TCRdb on the 5' RACE reads, yielding one entry per CDR3 protein. The profile shows 240,000 or so distinct CDR3 sequences, approximately 9% of them singletons. V shed 7 bases and J shed 4 bases, with 6 bases lying between them. CDR1 and CDR2 from the germline V gene are SGHAT and FQNNGV. The CDR3 extends over 11 amino acids. This chain connects TRBV11-2 to TRBJ2-3, with D unresolved. This receptor was identified in a male donor with ankylosing spondylitis or in good health (not recorded which). Input material: blood, either unsorted or a sorted T cell fraction (not recorded which). CDR3: CASKWSDTQYF. In DNA form, the CDR3 reads TGTGCCAGCAAATGGTCAGATACGCAGTATTTT.